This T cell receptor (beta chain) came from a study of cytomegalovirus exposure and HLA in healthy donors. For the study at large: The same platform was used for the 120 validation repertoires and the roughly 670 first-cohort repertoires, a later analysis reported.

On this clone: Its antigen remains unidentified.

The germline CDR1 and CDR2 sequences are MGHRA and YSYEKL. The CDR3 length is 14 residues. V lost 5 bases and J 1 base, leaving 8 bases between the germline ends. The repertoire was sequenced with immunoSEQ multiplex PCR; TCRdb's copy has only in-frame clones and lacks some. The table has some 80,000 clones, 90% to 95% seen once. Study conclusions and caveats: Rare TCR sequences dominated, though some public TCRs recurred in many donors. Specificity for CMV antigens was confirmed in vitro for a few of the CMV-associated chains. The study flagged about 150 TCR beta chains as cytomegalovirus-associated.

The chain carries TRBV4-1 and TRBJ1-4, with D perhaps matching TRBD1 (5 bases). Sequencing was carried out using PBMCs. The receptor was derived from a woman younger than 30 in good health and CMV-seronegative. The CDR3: CASSLDRTNEKLFF. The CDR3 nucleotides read TGCGCCAGCAGCTTAGACAGAACTAATGAAAAACTGTTTTTT.